The T cell receptor (beta chain) under discussion was sequenced for a study of T cell clonotyping in hematopoietic cell transplantation. Generated by immunoSEQ multiplex PCR, the TCRdb table keeps only in-frame clones and is missing some. The sample comprises approximately 4,200 clones, more than 75% of which are singletons, and approximately 35% rests with the top ten. Germline V gene lookup returns CDR1 PRHDT and CDR2 FYEKMQ (reference sequence). The CDR3 runs to 17 residues. Losses at the gene ends were 4 bases for V and 5 bases for J; bases not matched to a gene: 14. The TCR comes from a male patient aged 50 to 60 who had an allogeneic stem cell transplant from an unrelated donor, so the T cells may come from the graft donor. Some clones in this sample may be carry-over from other donors' samples. V usage is TRBV13 and J usage is TRBJ1-1, with 9 nucleotides matching TRBD1. Sequenced here: peripheral blood mononuclear cells, sampled 100 days after allogeneic stem cell transplant. The CDR3 region is CASSSSGTGRGRTEAFF. CDR3 sequence (DNA): TGTGCCAGCAGCTCCTCCGGGACAGGGAGGGGTAGGACTGAAGCTTTCTTT. The whole variable domain, remainder taken from reference TRBV13 and TRBJ1-1, is AAGVIQSPRHLIKEKRETATLKCYPIPRHDTVYWYQQGPGQDPQFLISFYEKMQSDKGSIPDRFSAQQFSDYHSELNMSSLELGDSALYFCASSSSGTGRGRTEAFFGQGTRLTVV.